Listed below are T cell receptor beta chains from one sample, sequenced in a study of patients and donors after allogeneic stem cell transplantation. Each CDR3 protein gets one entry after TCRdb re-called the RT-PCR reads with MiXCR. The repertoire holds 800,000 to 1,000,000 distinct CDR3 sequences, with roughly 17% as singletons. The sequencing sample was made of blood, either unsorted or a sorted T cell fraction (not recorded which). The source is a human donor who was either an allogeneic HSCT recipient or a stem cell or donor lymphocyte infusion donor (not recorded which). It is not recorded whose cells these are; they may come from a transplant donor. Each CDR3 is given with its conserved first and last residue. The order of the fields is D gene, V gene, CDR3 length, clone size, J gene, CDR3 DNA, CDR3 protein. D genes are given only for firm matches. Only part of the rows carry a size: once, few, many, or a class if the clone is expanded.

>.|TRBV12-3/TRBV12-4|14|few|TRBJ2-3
TGTGCCAGCAGCCCCCTGGATTGGACAGATACGCAGTATTTT
CASSPLDWTDTQYF
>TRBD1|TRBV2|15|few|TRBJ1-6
TGTGCCAGCACCAATCGACAGGGTTATAATTCACCCCTCCACTTT
CASTNRQGYNSPLHF
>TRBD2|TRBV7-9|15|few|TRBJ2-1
TGTGCCAGCAGCGAACGTGGACTAGCGGACAATGAGCAGTTCTTC
CASSERGLADNEQFF
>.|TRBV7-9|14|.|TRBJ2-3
TGTGCCAGCAGCTTAGCAACAGACCCAGATACGCAGTATTTT
CASSLATDPDTQYF
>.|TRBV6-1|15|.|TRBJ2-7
TGTGCCAGCAGTGAACGGGACATTCTTTCCTACGAGCAGTACTTC
CASSERDILSYEQYF
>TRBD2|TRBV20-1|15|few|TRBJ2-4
TGCAGTGCTAGAACAAGCGGGAGGTTCAAAAACATTCAGTACTTC
CSARTSGRFKNIQYF
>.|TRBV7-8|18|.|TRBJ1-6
TGTGCCAGCAGCTTAGGCCCCCAGAGCAGCTCCTATAATTCACCCCTCCACTTT
CASSLGPQSSSYNSPLHF
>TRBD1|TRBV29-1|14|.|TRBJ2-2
TGCAGCGTTGCAGGGGGCGACTACACCGGGGAGCTGTTTTTT
CSVAGGDYTGELFF
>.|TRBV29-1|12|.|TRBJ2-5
TGCAGCGTTGAGGCTACGAAAGAGACCCAGTACTTC
CSVEATKETQYF
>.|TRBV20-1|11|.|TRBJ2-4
TGCAGTGCCCAAAGGGGGTCTATTCAGTACTTC
CSAQRGSIQYF